The following is a TCR beta chain sequence with its context. Antigen specificity is unknown. This entry belongs to a study of vaccination and CD4 T cells after COVID-19. The time point here: late sampling 161 to 241 days after vaccination in three convalescent patients. As for treatment: roughly ten-day PBMC culture with coronavirus spike peptide pools or control peptides (ViraFEST assay). Once obtained from cultured CD4+ T cells, the DNA was sequenced using the Oncomine TCR Beta short-read assay. TCRdb re-called the PCR reads through MiXCR, storing one row per CDR3 protein. This repertoire shows 15,000 to 20,000 distinct CDR3 sequences, about 59% found once; its top ten account for about a sixth. This sequence was found in a human donor who had recovered from COVID-19. The source was CD4+ T cells from blood, cultured in vitro, collected about 7 months after SARS-CoV-2 vaccination.

The CDR3 region has the DNA TGTGCCAGCACCTCTAGGCCGGGTCAAGAGACCCAGTACTTC. The encoded protein is CASTSRPGQETQYF. This chain uses TRBV7-2 with TRBJ2-5, with unresolved D. Germline V CDR1 and CDR2: SGHTA, FQGNSA. Trimming stripped 7 bases from V and 2 bases from J, with 14 bases between. The CDR3 runs to 14 residues.